This entry lists 32 T cell receptor beta chains sequenced from one sample in a study of blood T cell repertoires in COVID-19. The data were produced by immunoSEQ multiplex PCR, yet TCRdb's version contains in-frame clones alone and is incomplete. The sample consists of approximately 100,000 clones, 80% to 90% of them appearing once. The sequencing sample was made of peripheral blood. The receptors were gathered from a human donor in a cohort sampled during active COVID-19.

This clone was seen a few times. This chain links TRBV25-1 with TRBJ1-5; D not certain. Germline V gives CDR1 MGHDK, CDR2 SYGVNS. The germline V and J ends were trimmed by 6 bases and 5 bases, with 14 bases remaining between them. The CDR3 has 14 residues. This CDR3 reads CASRQTGVDQPQHF. The CDR3 nucleotides read TGTGCCAGCAGGCAGACGGGTGTGGATCAGCCCCAGCATTTT.

V and J are TRBV28 and TRBJ1-1; D remains unclear. The CDR3 runs 11 residues. The germline CDR1 and CDR2 sequences are MDHEN and SYDVKM. V lost 5 bases and J lost 4, with 5 bases in between. The CDR3: CASSIITEAFF. Written as DNA, the CDR3 is TGTGCCAGCAGTATTATCACTGAAGCTTTCTTT.

V gene TRBV5-1 combines with J gene TRBJ1-1, with 8 positions matching TRBD1. Trimming took 5 bases from V and 5 from J; bases not matched to a gene: 11. The CDR3 extends over 15 amino acids. CDR1 SGHRS and CDR2 YFSETQ come from the germline V gene. The DNA of the CDR3 is TGCGCCAGCAGTTATCGGACAGGGAGGGAAACTGAAGCTTTCTTT. Its translation is CASSYRTGRETEAFF.

This clone has more than one count but fewer than ten. The V call is TRBV27, the J call TRBJ2-2, with D uncertain. V was clipped by 5 bases and J by 6 bases, with 19 bases between them. The CDR3 length is 16 residues. Per the germline V gene, CDR1 is MNHEY and CDR2 is SMNVEV (reference sequence). The CDR3 DNA is TGTGCCAGCAGTCTAACTTCCTCGGGTTGGGCCGGGGAGCTGTTTTTT. It translates to CASSLTSSGWAGELFF.

The rearrangement joins TRBV27 to TRBJ2-7, with TRBD1 matching 7 bases. CDR3 length equals 13 residues. V gave up 6 bases and J gave up 1 base; unmatched junction bases: 3. Per germline, CDR1 MNHEY and CDR2 SMNVEV (reference sequence). CDR3 residues: CASSRDSSYEQYF. In nucleotides, the CDR3 is TGTGCCAGCAGCCGGGACAGTTCCTACGAGCAGTACTTC.

The chain employs TRBV2 and TRBJ2-7, with a weak D call TRBD1 (6 bases). The CDR3 loop spans 13 amino acids. The V end lost 6 bases, the J end lost 3 bases, and 12 bases lay between the germline ends. Germline V gene data show CDR1 as SNHLY and CDR2 as FYNNEI. CDR3 sequence: CASRTGPSYEQYF. The DNA of the CDR3 is TGTGCCAGCAGGACAGGCCCCAGCTACGAGCAGTACTTC.

This chain links TRBV6-2 or TRBV6-3 with TRBJ1-5, with 9 positions matching TRBD1. CDR1 is MNHEY and CDR2 is SVGEGT in the germline V gene. This CDR3 region has 15 residues. The J segment lost 5 bases and the V segment lost 2 bases, leaving 4 bases of the junction unmatched. This CDR3 reads CASSYQQGAHQPQHF. The CDR3 DNA follows: TGTGCCAGCAGTTACCAACAGGGGGCTCATCAGCCCCAGCATTTT.

The chain employs TRBV28 and TRBJ2-5; 8 nucleotides agree with TRBD2. The V and J ends lost 3 bases and 6 bases, in that order; junction bases with no gene match: 12. The CDR3 sequence is 16 residues long. The germline CDR1 and CDR2 sequences are MDHEN and SYDVKM. The CDR3 is CASSLESGSDRKTQYF. The CDR3 DNA is TGTGCCAGCAGTTTGGAGAGCGGGAGTGACAGGAAGACCCAGTACTTC.

The CDR3 is CASSLTNSHNTEAFF. Here the CDR3 DNA reads TGTGCCAGCAGCTTAACGAACAGCCATAACACTGAAGCTTTCTTT. J is TRBJ1-1 and V is TRBV7-6, with no clear D. CDR1 is SGHVS and CDR2 is FNYEAQ in the germline V gene. Trimming left V 2 bases short and J 2 bases short, with 12 bases between. The CDR3 sequence is 15 residues long.

In DNA, the CDR3 is TGTGCCAGCAGCGTAGATGCGGGGGGGCCTGCAGATACGCAGTATTTT. Translating gives CASSVDAGGPADTQYF. The V gene is TRBV9, the J gene TRBJ2-3; 9 bases agree with TRBD2. The V gene's germline CDR1 is SGDLS and CDR2 YYNGEE. Losses at the gene ends were 0 bases for V and 4 bases for J; bases not matched to a gene: 6. There are 16 residues in the CDR3. Full variable domain (remainder filled in from reference TRBV9 and TRBJ2-3): DSGVTQTPKHLITATGQRVTLRCSPRSGDLSVYWYQQSLDQGLQFLIQYYNGEERAKGNILERFSAQQFPDLHSELNLSSLELGDSALYFCASSVDAGGPADTQYFGPGTRLTVL.

The V gene is TRBV7-6, the J gene TRBJ2-5, with D unclear. Trimming took off 2 bases at V and 5 bases at J, with 9 bases between the two ends. Germline V gene sequence: CDR1 SGHVS, CDR2 FNYEAQ. This CDR3 contains 13 residues. The DNA for the CDR3 is TGTGCCAGCAGCTTAATTCCTAAGGAGACCCAGTACTTC. It encodes CASSLIPKETQYF.

The V and J genes are TRBV2 and TRBJ2-7; a weak D match, TRBD2 (6 bases). The CDR3 runs to 13 residues. Trimming took 7 bases from V and 2 from J, leaving 12 bases between them. Germline V lookup: CDR1 SNHLY, CDR2 FYNNEI. The DNA for the CDR3 is TGTGCCAGCACCGGGACTGGGGCCTACGAGCAGTACTTC. It is translated as CASTGTGAYEQYF.

The V call is TRBV6-5, the J call TRBJ1-6, with D unclear. V lost 5 bases and J 7 bases, leaving 15 bases between the germline ends. The CDR3 is made up of 15 amino acids. The germline CDR1 and CDR2 sequences are MNHEY and SVGAGI. The CDR3 protein is CASSPSRQLNSPLHF. The CDR3 nucleotides read TGTGCCAGCAGTCCCTCCCGTCAACTAAATTCACCCCTCCACTTT.

The rearrangement uses TRBV12-5 and TRBJ2-7, with D unclear. The CDR3 is made up of 14 amino acids. The germline gives CDR1 LGHNT, CDR2 FRNRAP. Deletions cut 8 bases from V and 0 bases from J, with 14 bases between. CDR3 DNA sequence: TGTGCTAGTCCGGTGAAATCAAGCTCCTACGAGCAGTACTTC. Amino acids: CASPVKSSSYEQYF.

This clone was seen once. This rearrangement joins TRBV7-9 to TRBJ1-2; 7 nucleotides align to TRBD1. V lost 2 bases, J lost 3 bases, and 6 bases stayed unmatched. The CDR3 spans 15 residues. In germline, CDR1 is SEHNR, CDR2 FQNEAQ (reference sequence). Written as DNA, the CDR3 is TGTGCCAGCAGCTTATGGGACAGAGAACACTATGGCTACACCTTC. Amino acid sequence: CASSLWDREHYGYTF.

This chain links TRBV3-1 (or the pseudogene TRBV3-2) with TRBJ2-3; 7 nucleotides align to TRBD2. Germline CDR1 and CDR2: LGHDT and YNNKEL (reference sequence). This CDR3 comprises 15 residues. Trimming cost V 4 bases and J 1 base; bases outside gene matches: 5. The CDR3 region has the DNA TGTGCCAGCAGCCCCCGGGGGGTCCGCACAGATACGCAGTATTTT. Amino acids: CASSPRGVRTDTQYF.

The chain has TRBV6-2 or TRBV6-3 and TRBJ1-5, with no clear D. Looked up from germline, CDR1 is MNHEY and CDR2 is SVGEGT. V was pared by 2 bases and J by 1 base, with 6 bases between. This CDR3 has 14 amino acids. This CDR3 reads CASSYGESNQPQHF. In nucleotides, the CDR3 is TGTGCCAGCAGTTACGGGGAGAGCAATCAGCCCCAGCATTTT.

The chain joins TRBV7-9 to TRBJ1-5; 9 positions match TRBD1. Trimming took 4 bases from V and 2 from J; bases not matched to a gene: 3. Germline-derived CDR1 and CDR2 are SEHNR and FQNEAQ (reference sequence). The CDR3 loop spans 15 amino acids. DNA for the CDR3: TGTGCCAGCAGCTACTGGACAGGGGGCAATCAGCCCCAGCATTTT. Amino acids: CASSYWTGGNQPQHF.

The chain couples TRBV6-5 to TRBJ2-2; 9 positions match TRBD2. CDR3 length equals 15 residues. V lost 10 bases and J lost 4; bases outside the gene matches: 10. The germline CDR1 and CDR2 sequences are MNHEY and SVGAGI. The CDR3 region is CATSLAGSPTGELFF. The DNA for the CDR3 is TGTGCCACCAGCCTAGCGGGATCACCCACCGGGGAGCTGTTTTTT.

The chain combines TRBV28 with TRBJ2-3; tentatively, D is TRBD2 (5 bases). The germline V gene encodes CDR1 MDHEN and CDR2 SYDVKM. With 3 bases removed from V and 0 bases from J, the gap between germline ends came to 10 bases. This CDR3 is 15 amino acids long. The DNA for the CDR3 is TGTGCCAGCAGTTTTTTAGCGTTGAGCACAGATACGCAGTATTTT. Translating gives CASSFLALSTDTQYF.

This rearrangement joins TRBV27 to TRBJ1-5; 8 nucleotides agree with TRBD1. Trimming at V came to 3 bases and at J to 4 bases, leaving 5 bases not matched to a gene. This CDR3 has 15 amino acids. CDR1 is MNHEY, CDR2 SMNVEV, per germline (reference sequence). CDR3 amino acids: CASSFLGTGNQPQHF. The CDR3 region has the DNA TGTGCCAGCAGTTTCTTGGGGACAGGAAATCAGCCCCAGCATTTT.

This rearrangement joins TRBV28 to TRBJ2-6; D might be TRBD1 (6 bases). The CDR3 has 17 amino acids. The V end lost 3 bases, the J end lost 4 bases, and 16 bases lay between the germline ends. CDR1 and CDR2 from the germline V gene are MDHEN and SYDVKM. The CDR3 sequence is CASSFTAGQTGANVLTF. The CDR3 DNA is TGTGCCAGCAGTTTCACGGCAGGACAGACGGGGGCCAACGTCCTGACTTTC.

The genes are TRBV30 and TRBJ2-7, with 9 bases identical to TRBD1. Trimming cost V 4 bases and J 6 bases; bases outside gene matches: 13. The V gene's germline CDR1 is GTSNPN and CDR2 SVGIG (reference sequence). This CDR3 has 15 residues. CDR3 residues: CAWKDWGQGISEQYF. Here the CDR3 DNA reads TGTGCCTGGAAGGATTGGGGACAGGGTATCTCCGAGCAGTACTTC.

V and J are TRBV30 and TRBJ2-3; possible D gene TRBD1, 5 bases. V gave up 2 bases and J gave up 0 bases, with 15 bases separating them. Germline V CDR1 and CDR2: GTSNPN, SVGIG (reference sequence). The CDR3 is 16 residues long. The CDR3 here is CAWSSSRTPSTDTQYF. CDR3 DNA: TGTGCCTGGAGTTCTTCCCGGACACCTAGCACAGATACGCAGTATTTT.

This clone was seen many times. V is TRBV25-1 and J is TRBJ2-2; 10 nucleotides align to TRBD1. This CDR3 contains 14 residues. J lost 4 bases, V lost 8 bases, and 4 bases had no gene match. The germline gives CDR1 MGHDK, CDR2 SYGVNS. CDR3 loop: CASGRQGATGELFF. In nucleotides, the CDR3 is TGTGCCAGCGGTAGACAGGGGGCCACCGGGGAGCTGTTTTTT.

V and J are TRBV19 and TRBJ1-5; 11 bases line up with TRBD1. The trim removed 6 bases at V and 7 bases at J, leaving 11 bases unmatched. The V gene's germline CDR1 is LNHDA and CDR2 SQIVND (reference sequence). The CDR3 has 16 amino acids. CDR3 amino acids: CASSAAGQGARQPQHF. CDR3 in DNA: TGTGCCAGTAGCGCGGCCGGACAGGGGGCTCGGCAGCCCCAGCATTTT.

The rearrangement uses TRBV19 and TRBJ2-7; 7 bases fit TRBD1. The CDR3 contains 14 residues. V was pared by 3 bases and J by 1 base, with 3 bases of the junction left unmatched. CDR1 is LNHDA, CDR2 SQIVND, per germline (reference sequence). CDR3 residues: CASSIGTASYEQYF. The CDR3 nucleotides are TGTGCCAGTAGTATTGGGACAGCATCCTACGAGCAGTACTTC.

This clone has only a few counts. The rearrangement joins TRBV5-1 to TRBJ2-3, with TRBD2 matching 7 bases. The V gene's germline CDR1 is SGHRS and CDR2 YFSETQ. This CDR3 comprises 18 residues. After removal of 4 bases from V and 2 bases from J, the junction contained 16 bases not matched to a gene. In DNA, the CDR3 is TGCGCCAGCAGCCCGGAGAGGTTTAGCGGGTTGCCCACAGATACGCAGTATTTT. As protein: CASSPERFSGLPTDTQYF.

The chain couples TRBV9 to TRBJ2-3; TRBD2 matches 8 bases. Germline CDR1 SGDLS, CDR2 YYNGEE. The trim removed 0 bases at V and 5 bases at J, leaving 8 bases unmatched. The CDR3 runs to 16 residues. CDR3 nucleotides: TGTGCCAGCAGCGTAGGATCATTCGGGGGGGTAGATACGCAGTATTTT. It yields the protein CASSVGSFGGVDTQYF.

The chain couples TRBV11-2 to TRBJ2-3, with TRBD2 matching 13 bases. The CDR3 runs to 15 residues. The germline gives CDR1 SGHAT, CDR2 FQNNGV. With 5 bases clipped from V and 4 bases from J, the junction kept 3 bases outside the gene matches. In DNA, the CDR3 is TGTGCCAGCAGCCGGACTAGCGGGGGTGCAGATACGCAGTATTTT. It codes for CASSRTSGGADTQYF.

This chain joins TRBV4-3 and TRBJ1-5; D unclear. The CDR3 sequence is 15 residues long. With 0 bases removed from V and 9 bases from J, the gap between germline ends came to 15 bases. Germline V gene data show CDR1 as LGHNA and CDR2 as YSLEER. The CDR3, as DNA: TGCGCCAGCAGCCAAGATCAATTCAGTGGTCTGCCCCAGCATTTT. It yields the protein CASSQDQFSGLPQHF.

This clone was found once. The chain is built from TRBV6-5 and TRBJ1-5; D gene unclear. The CDR3 has 15 residues. CDR1 is MNHEY, CDR2 SVGAGI, per germline. V was clipped by 2 bases and J by 5 bases, with 13 bases between them. The CDR3, as DNA: TGTGCCAGCAGTTACCAGTACGGGAGCGATCAGCCCCAGCATTTT. Translated: CASSYQYGSDQPQHF.